Listed here are 7 T cell receptor beta chains from one sample, sequenced in a study of follicular helper T cells after annual influenza vaccination. TCRdb's copy holds only in-frame clones and misses some; the assay was immunoSEQ multiplex PCR. This sample carries around 9,600 clones, roughly 80% of them seen once, and the ten largest clones take less than 2%. Time point reported: 2015-2016 season, pre-vaccination. Sequencing was performed on CXCR5+ CD38- circulating T follicular helper cells from blood, taken on the day of influenza vaccination. The subset denotes: circulating Tfh, non-naive CD4+CXCR5+PD-1+ (ICOS+CD38+ or ICOS-CD38-). The receptor source for this set is an adult who received the influenza vaccine.

The rearrangement joins TRBV11-2 to TRBJ1-2; 7 bases agree with TRBD1. With 5 bases clipped from V and 0 bases from J, the junction kept 6 bases outside the gene matches. CDR3 length: 15 amino acids. Germline lookup yields CDR1 SGHAT and CDR2 FQNNGV. The CDR3 sequence: CASSPGGSANYGYTF. In DNA form, the CDR3 reads TGTGCCAGCAGCCCAGGGGGTTCGGCTAACTATGGCTACACCTTC.

The chain is built from TRBV30 and TRBJ1-1; maybe TRBD1 (5 bases). V shed 4 bases and J shed 9 bases, with 18 bases lying between them. In germline, CDR1 is GTSNPN, CDR2 SVGIG (reference sequence). The CDR3 consists of 13 residues. CDR3 region: CAWNRKGGTQAFF. CDR3 bases: TGTGCCTGGAATCGAAAGGGAGGGACCCAAGCTTTCTTT.

The chain couples TRBV4-1 to TRBJ2-7; TRBD2 matches at 8 bases. Looked up from germline, CDR1 is MGHRA and CDR2 is YSYEKL. This CDR3 has 18 amino acids. The junction had 17 bases not matched to a gene; V was cut back by 0 bases and J by 7 bases. CDR3 amino acids: CASSQDWGTGGHPREQYF. In nucleotides, the CDR3 is TGCGCCAGCAGCCAAGACTGGGGAACGGGAGGGCACCCTCGGGAGCAGTACTTC.

The genes are TRBV9 and TRBJ2-7; 11 bases match TRBD1. This CDR3 contains 16 residues. The V gene end was trimmed by 0 bases and the J gene end by 0 bases; junction bases not matched to a gene: 2. Germline CDR1 SGDLS, CDR2 YYNGEE. Here the CDR3 reads CASSVEGTGGSYEQYF. DNA of the CDR3: TGTGCCAGCAGCGTAGAGGGGACAGGGGGCTCCTACGAGCAGTACTTC.

The chain has TRBV7-9 and TRBJ2-3, with TRBD2 matching over 7 bases. The CDR3 runs to 18 residues. V trimming: 3 bases; J trimming: 2 bases; junction bases outside the gene matches: 14. CDR1 is SEHNR and CDR2 is FQNEAQ in the germline V gene (reference sequence). The CDR3 DNA reads TGTGCCAGCAGCTTCCTGGCGGGAGCGCCTCGTCCCACAGATACGCAGTATTTT. Its protein is CASSFLAGAPRPTDTQYF.

V and J are TRBV5-5 and TRBJ2-5; no clear D gene. Trimming removed 1 base from V and 0 bases from J, with 7 bases in between. Germline assignment: CDR1 SGHKS and CDR2 YYEKEE (reference sequence). This CDR3 is built from 14 residues. The CDR3 coding sequence is TGTGCCAGCAGCTTGCAGGTGAACCAAGAGACCCAGTACTTC. The encoded protein is CASSLQVNQETQYF.

V gene TRBV2 combines with J gene TRBJ2-7; D possibly corresponds to TRBD2 (6 bases). Trimming stripped 6 bases from V and 6 bases from J, with 9 bases between. Germline CDR1 SNHLY, CDR2 FYNNEI. The CDR3 sequence is 11 residues long. CDR3 DNA sequence: TGTGCCAGCAGGGAGGGTCCCGAGCAGTACTTC. It is translated as CASREGPEQYF.